These 18 T cell receptor beta chains were sequenced from one sample in a study of CD8 T cells in Susac syndrome. cDNA came from about 0.46 to 1 ug RNA primed by random hexamers. TCRdb reprocessed the immunoSEQ multiplex PCR reads via MiXCR and lists one record per CDR3 protein. Among roughly 80,000 distinct CDR3 sequences, around 94% were seen once, and the ten largest hold 0.4% to 0.55%. Sequences were obtained from CD8+ T cells from PBMCs. The source of these receptors is a human donor with Susac syndrome.

The chain is built from TRBV2 and TRBJ2-1, with 8 bases lining up with TRBD1. The germline CDR1 and CDR2 sequences are SNHLY and FYNNEI. After removal of 3 bases from V and 4 bases from J, the junction contained 2 bases not matched to a gene. The CDR3 runs to 14 residues. CDR3 bases: TGTGCCAGCAGTGAGACAGGGGAGTACAATGAGCAGTTCTTC. This sequence encodes CASSETGEYNEQFF.

V gene TRBV29-1 combines with J gene TRBJ1-1; D not certain. In germline, CDR1 is SQVTM, CDR2 ANQGSEA. The CDR3 is 11 amino acids. Trimming stripped 4 bases from V and 7 bases from J, with 10 bases between. CDR3 sequence reads: CSVGSSFEAFF. Here the CDR3 DNA reads TGCAGCGTTGGCAGTTCCTTTGAAGCTTTCTTT.

The chain recombines TRBV25-1 with TRBJ2-7; D possibly uses TRBD1 or TRBD2 (5 bases each). CDR3 size: 14 residues. Looked up from germline, CDR1 is MGHDK and CDR2 is SYGVNS. V lost 5 bases and J lost 7, with 18 bases in between. In DNA, the CDR3 is TGTGCCAGCAGTCCCGGGACCGAGGGTAGGGAGCAGTACTTC. Translated: CASSPGTEGREQYF.

This clonotype was observed a handful of times. The chain employs TRBV11-2 and TRBJ2-5, with D perhaps TRBD1 (6 bases). Trimming took off 3 bases at V and 0 bases at J, with 8 bases between the two ends. Germline CDR1 SGHAT, CDR2 FQNNGV. The CDR3 is 14 residues long. DNA of the CDR3: TGTGCCAGCAGCTTGAAGGGGGACCAAGAGACCCAGTACTTC. It codes for CASSLKGDQETQYF. The full variable domain, its missing parts supplied by reference TRBV11-2 and TRBJ2-5, is EAGVAQSPRYKIIEKRQSVAFWCNPISGHATLYWYQQILGQGPKLLIQFQNNGVVDDSQLPKDRFSAERLKGVDSTLKIQPAKLEDSAVYLCASSLKGDQETQYFGPGTRLLVL.

The gene calls are TRBV4-1 and TRBJ2-7; TRBD1 matches 9 bases. Looked up from germline, CDR1 is MGHRA and CDR2 is YSYEKL. This CDR3 region has 16 residues. The V and J ends lost 2 bases and 7 bases, in that order; junction bases with no gene match: 12. CDR3 region: CASSQQATGTGLEQYF. CDR3 nucleotide sequence: TGCGCCAGCAGCCAACAAGCGACCGGGACAGGGTTAGAGCAGTACTTC.

V and J are TRBV7-2 and TRBJ1-3, with D maybe TRBD1 (5 bases). From germline, CDR1 is SGHTA and CDR2 FQGNSA. The CDR3 totals 15 residues. Trimming pared 1 base from V and 2 bases from J, leaving 9 bases between. The CDR3 region is CASSLVDSTGNTIYF. CDR3 nucleotides: TGTGCCAGCAGCTTAGTCGACAGCACTGGAAACACCATATATTTT.

This clonotype was seen a few times. The chain is built from TRBV14 and TRBJ1-3; D remains ambiguous. From germline, CDR1 is SGHDN and CDR2 FVKESK. With 1 base removed from V and 4 bases from J, the gap between germline ends came to 11 bases. CDR3 length: 15 residues. CDR3 nucleotide sequence: TGTGCCAGCAGCCAAGCGATGGCCATAGGAAACACCATATATTTT. Translated, it gives CASSQAMAIGNTIYF.

This sequence joins TRBV27 and TRBJ1-1; D ambiguous. This CDR3 is 14 amino acids long. From germline, CDR1 is MNHEY and CDR2 SMNVEV (reference sequence). V was shortened by 4 bases and J by 2 bases, with 11 bases between the two germline ends. Here the CDR3 reads CASSSPLRNTEAFF. The CDR3 nucleotides are TGTGCCAGCAGTTCACCCCTCCGAAACACTGAAGCTTTCTTT.

The chain carries TRBV14 and TRBJ1-1, with a weak D call TRBD1 (5 bases). The CDR3 loop spans 14 amino acids. The ends were cut back, 4 bases at V and 4 bases at J, with 13 bases in the middle. CDR1 is SGHDN and CDR2 is FVKESK in the germline V gene. CDR3 in DNA: TGTGCCAGCAGCCTGAGACGGGGGAGCACTGAAGCTTTCTTT. It is translated as CASSLRRGSTEAFF.

This clonotype was observed once. V usage is TRBV2 and J usage is TRBJ2-1; 9 bases match TRBD2. The CDR3 has 17 residues. Germline lookup yields CDR1 SNHLY and CDR2 FYNNEI. V lost 1 base, J lost 7 bases, and 11 bases stayed unmatched. The CDR3 DNA is TGTGCCAGCAGTGAAGGACCAGCGGGGGGTCCGAAAAATGAGCAGTTCTTC. Translated: CASSEGPAGGPKNEQFF.

The rearrangement joins TRBV7-8 to TRBJ2-3, with TRBD2 matching over 7 bases. Germline V gene lookup returns CDR1 SGHVS and CDR2 FQNEAQ. CDR3 length: 13 amino acids. The ends lost 5 bases at V and 6 bases at J; junction bases unmatched: 5. CDR3 DNA sequence: TGTGCCAGCAGCCTTACTAGCGCCGATACGCAGTATTTT. Translation gives CASSLTSADTQYF.

This chain links TRBV4-2 with TRBJ2-6; a possible D gene is TRBD1 (5 bases). Deletions cut 0 bases from V and 0 bases from J, with 18 bases between. The CDR3 runs to 20 residues. The V gene's germline CDR1 is LGHNA and CDR2 YNFKEQ. CDR3 in DNA: TGTGCCAGCAGCCAAGATCCCGATCCTAGACAGTACTCTGGGGCCAACGTCCTGACTTTC. Its protein product is CASSQDPDPRQYSGANVLTF.

The chain employs TRBV9 and TRBJ1-2, with D uncertain. V lost 1 base, J lost 2 bases, and 3 bases lay in between. The CDR3 has 12 amino acids. The V gene's germline CDR1 is SGDLS and CDR2 YYNGEE. As DNA, the CDR3 is TGTGCCAGCAGCGTATCGAACTATGGCTACACCTTC. Amino acid sequence: CASSVSNYGYTF.

The chain joins TRBV9 to TRBJ2-2; 9 nucleotides match TRBD2. J gave up 3 bases and V 0 bases, and 6 bases lay outside the gene matches. The CDR3 loop spans 17 amino acids. CDR1 is SGDLS and CDR2 is YYNGEE in the germline V gene. This CDR3 is CASSVGWKRGDTGELFF. The CDR3, as DNA: TGTGCCAGCAGCGTAGGATGGAAGCGGGGGGACACCGGGGAGCTGTTTTTT.

The sample holds one count of this clonotype. The V and J genes are TRBV4-3 and TRBJ2-7; maybe TRBD2 (5 bases). Trimming pared 1 base from V and 2 bases from J, leaving 9 bases between. The CDR3 covers 14 residues. Germline loops: CDR1 LGHNA, CDR2 YSLEER. The DNA for the CDR3 is TGCGCCAGCAGCCAAGGTCCGAGGGCCTACGAGCAGTACTTC. Its translation: CASSQGPRAYEQYF.

This chain links TRBV9 with TRBJ1-1; no firm D call. This CDR3 comprises 11 residues. Germline V CDR1 and CDR2: SGDLS, YYNGEE. The V end lost 7 bases, the J end lost 4 bases, and 8 bases lay between the germline ends. The CDR3 spells CASVSGTEAFF. CDR3 DNA: TGTGCCAGCGTATCTGGCACTGAAGCTTTCTTT.

In nucleotides, the CDR3 is TGTGCCAGCAGACTACAGGGTGGGTTTGGAGAGACCCAGTACTTC. Amino acids: CASRLQGGFGETQYF. The J gene is TRBJ2-5, the V gene TRBV28; possibly TRBD1 for D (6 bases). Trimming removed 6 bases from V and 4 bases from J, with 18 bases in between. Germline values: CDR1 MDHEN, CDR2 SYDVKM. CDR3 length equals 15 residues.

This chain uses TRBV7-2 with TRBJ1-1; TRBD1 might be the D (5 bases). V was clipped by 5 bases and J by 7 bases, with 14 bases between them. Germline values: CDR1 SGHTA, CDR2 FQGNSA. CDR3 size: 13 residues. The CDR3 bases are TGTGCCAGCAGCGGGGGAAGGGGAGGTGAAGCTTTCTTT. This translates into CASSGGRGGEAFF.